This TCR beta chain appears in the sequencing data of a study of shared clonotypes between healthy human individuals. As for the study in general: Each donor's CD8 memory used one plate, CD8 naive two, each CD4 subset three.

Investigators divided CD4+ cells into CD45RA+ naive and CD45RA-negative memory subsets. The germline V gene encodes CDR1 MNHEY and CDR2 SMNVEV (reference sequence). Trimming took off 6 bases at V and 0 bases at J, with 12 bases between the two ends. The CDR3 covers 15 residues. The protocol was immunoSEQ multiplex PCR, while the TCRdb copy is restricted to in-frame clones and leaves out a portion. The table shows 1,400,000 or so clones, with approximately 98.5% occurring only once. The rearrangement uses TRBV27 and TRBJ2-4, with a tentative D call TRBD2 (5 bases). The sequencing input was naive CD4+ T cells sorted from blood. Subset indicated: CD45RA+ positively selected. The TCR originated in a young man in good health. Written as DNA, the CDR3 is TGTGCCAGCAGCTCCCCCGGGGTAGCCAAAAACATTCAGTACTTC. Protein sequence: CASSSPGVAKNIQYF.